The 27 T cell receptor beta chains below come from one sample, sequenced in a study of OX40 agonist ivuxolimab in advanced cancers. Clones were sequenced by immunoSEQ multiplex PCR, and TCRdb holds only the in-frame ones, with some missing. The profile shows 100,000 to 150,000 clones, 90% to 95% of them singletons. Material: CD4+ or CD8+ T cells sorted from blood, obtained in a trial of the OX40 agonist ivuxolimab. These receptors were taken from an adult with an advanced solid tumor such as melanoma, head and neck, liver or kidney cancer.

V is TRBV7-9 and J is TRBJ2-2, with 7 bases aligning to TRBD1. The V and J ends lost 11 bases and 5 bases, in that order; junction bases with no gene match: 8. The CDR3 has 13 amino acids. Germline-derived CDR1 and CDR2 are SEHNR and FQNEAQ (reference sequence). As DNA, the CDR3 is TGTGCCGGACGGACAGGTCCTACCGGGGAGCTGTTTTTT. Translating gives CAGRTGPTGELFF. Looking up the rest from reference TRBV7-9 and TRBJ2-2 gives the full variable domain: DTGVSQNPRHKITKRGQNVTFRCDPISEHNRLYWYRQTLGQGPEFLTYFQNEAQLEKSRLLSDRFSAERPKGSFSTLEIQRTEQGDSAMYLCAGRTGPTGELFFGEGSRLTVL.

The rearrangement uses TRBV7-2 and TRBJ2-1; perhaps TRBD2 as D (6 bases). The CDR3 extends over 15 amino acids. CDR1 SGHTA and CDR2 FQGNSA come from the germline V gene. The V and J ends lost 4 bases and 7 bases respectively, with 17 bases between them. The chain's CDR3 is CASSSRVPGVNEQFF. In DNA, the CDR3 is TGTGCCAGCAGCTCCCGGGTCCCGGGGGTTAATGAGCAGTTCTTC. The whole variable domain, filled in from reference TRBV7-2 and TRBJ2-1, reads GAGVSQSPSNKVTEKGKDVELRCDPISGHTALYWYRQSLGQGLEFLIYFQGNSAPDKSGLPSDRFSAERTGGSVSTLTIQRTQQEDSAVYLCASSSRVPGVNEQFFGPGTRLTVL.

This chain connects TRBV7-8 to TRBJ2-5; D unclear. The V end lost 6 bases, the J end lost 0 bases, and 14 bases lay between the germline ends. CDR3 length: 15 amino acids. In germline, CDR1 is SGHVS, CDR2 FQNEAQ. CDR3 DNA: TGTGCCAGCAGACAACGCCGGGCAAACCAAGAGACCCAGTACTTC. Translating gives CASRQRRANQETQYF.

The rearrangement links TRBV5-1 to TRBJ2-3; D not certain. The CDR3 loop spans 15 amino acids. The germline V and J ends were trimmed by 1 base and 6 bases, with 15 bases remaining between them. Germline CDR1 and CDR2: SGHRS and YFSETQ. The CDR3, as DNA: TGCGCCAGCAGCTTGAGTAGTCGCTCTGTCGATACGCAGTATTTT. The encoded protein is CASSLSSRSVDTQYF.

The chain combines TRBV6-1 with TRBJ2-1; 12 nucleotides match TRBD2. CDR1 is MNHNS, CDR2 SASEGT, per germline. V lost 4 bases and J lost 4; bases outside the gene matches: 14. There are 19 residues in the CDR3. The CDR3 sequence is CASSGWSLAGGPGYNEQFF. CDR3 DNA: TGTGCCAGCAGTGGATGGAGTCTAGCGGGAGGGCCGGGGTACAATGAGCAGTTCTTC.

The chain couples TRBV30 to TRBJ2-5; D ambiguous. This CDR3 is 12 amino acids long. The V end was cut by 6 bases, the J end by 2 bases, with 10 bases between. The V gene's germline CDR1 is GTSNPN and CDR2 SVGIG (reference sequence). CDR3 sequence (DNA): TGTGCCTGCCGGTTCTTTCAAGAGACCCAGTACTTC. Translation gives CACRFFQETQYF.

The gene calls are TRBV9 and TRBJ1-3; D is perhaps TRBD1 (5 bases). CDR1 and CDR2 (germline): SGDLS, YYNGEE. Trimming removed 0 bases from V and 0 bases from J, with 7 bases in between. The CDR3 has 15 residues. The CDR3 coding sequence is TGTGCCAGCAGCGTAGAGGGACGCTCTGGAAACACCATATATTTT. It specifies CASSVEGRSGNTIYF.

The CDR3 here is CASSPRDSGNTIYF. CDR3 sequence (DNA): TGTGCCAGCAGCCCTAGGGACTCTGGAAACACCATATATTTT. The rearrangement links TRBV9 to TRBJ1-3; D call uncertain. Germline CDR1 reads SGDLS; CDR2 reads YYNGEE. CDR3 size: 14 residues. Trimming took 4 bases from V and 0 from J, leaving 8 bases between them.

The rearrangement uses TRBV7-9 and TRBJ1-3, with no clear D. Germline values: CDR1 SEHNR, CDR2 FQNEAQ (reference sequence). The ends were cut back, 3 bases at V and 7 bases at J, with 4 bases in the middle. This CDR3 contains 11 residues. DNA of the CDR3: TGTGCCAGCAGCTTTGGCAACACCATATATTTT. The encoded protein is CASSFGNTIYF.

The chain couples TRBV7-2 to TRBJ1-1; D unclear. This CDR3 has 12 residues. The ends were cut back, 3 bases at V and 0 bases at J, with 2 bases in the middle. The germline gives CDR1 SGHTA, CDR2 FQGNSA. In DNA, the CDR3 is TGTGCCAGCAGCTTGATGAACACTGAAGCTTTCTTT. This encodes CASSLMNTEAFF.

This chain joins TRBV28 and TRBJ1-3, with a possible D match to TRBD1 (5 bases). Germline assignment: CDR1 MDHEN and CDR2 SYDVKM. The CDR3 is 14 amino acids. Trimming cost V 2 bases and J 7 bases, with 12 bases left between them. CDR3 bases: TGTGCCAGCAGTTTAGGGGGGGACGTCAACACCATATATTTT. This sequence encodes CASSLGGDVNTIYF.

The chain combines TRBV7-2 with TRBJ2-1; D is unresolved. The CDR3 is 19 amino acids. The germline gives CDR1 SGHTA, CDR2 FQGNSA. The V and J ends lost 3 bases and 1 base respectively, with 22 bases between them. This chain's CDR3 is CASSFSMGSWLGSYNEQFF. The CDR3 DNA follows: TGTGCCAGCAGCTTTAGTATGGGATCGTGGTTAGGTTCCTACAATGAGCAGTTCTTC.

The chain carries TRBV23-1 and TRBJ2-5; 16 bases line up with TRBD2. TRBV23-1 is an open reading frame whose function is uncertain. CDR3 length equals 18 residues. After removal of 3 bases from V and 1 base from J, the junction contained 5 bases not matched to a gene. The CDR3 protein is CASSQPGLAGGPQETQYF. In nucleotides, the CDR3 is TGCGCCAGCAGTCAGCCGGGACTAGCGGGGGGGCCCCAAGAGACCCAGTACTTC.

The V gene is TRBV5-1, the J gene TRBJ2-1; 11 bases are shared with TRBD2. This CDR3 contains 16 residues. The ends lost 0 bases at V and 6 bases at J; junction bases unmatched: 5. The germline gives CDR1 SGHRS, CDR2 YFSETQ. The CDR3 protein is CASSLGGTSGANEQFF. The DNA for the CDR3 is TGCGCCAGCAGCTTGGGCGGGACTAGCGGAGCCAATGAGCAGTTCTTC.

V usage is TRBV9 and J usage is TRBJ2-3, with D possibly matching TRBD2 (6 bases). The CDR3 has 12 amino acids. The germline V gene encodes CDR1 SGDLS and CDR2 YYNGEE. Trimming cost V 7 bases and J 0 bases, with 6 bases left between them. The CDR3: CASRGSTDTQYF. CDR3 bases: TGTGCCAGCCGGGGGAGCACAGATACGCAGTATTTT.

The chain couples TRBV25-1 to TRBJ2-7, with D maybe TRBD2 (5 bases). Germline CDR1 MGHDK, CDR2 SYGVNS. V was clipped by 6 bases and J by 5 bases, with 17 bases between them. The CDR3 extends over 14 amino acids. CDR3 amino acids: CASSRLPPRDEQYF. The DNA for the CDR3 is TGTGCCAGCAGCCGACTCCCCCCGAGGGACGAGCAGTACTTC.

The table lists this clone with a count of one. The chain uses TRBV4-3 and TRBJ1-2; the D gene is possibly TRBD1 (5 bases). The germline V and J ends were trimmed by 1 base and 4 bases, with 13 bases remaining between them. Germline V gene data show CDR1 as LGHNA and CDR2 as YSLEER. The CDR3 is 15 residues long. The chain's CDR3 is CASSQVGRVSYGYTF. CDR3 bases: TGCGCCAGCAGCCAAGTAGGCAGGGTGAGCTATGGCTACACCTTC.

This chain connects TRBV7-3 to TRBJ2-3, with TRBD2 matching 7 bases. The CDR3 totals 14 residues. Germline values: CDR1 SGHTA, CDR2 FQGTGA. V trimming: 5 bases; J trimming: 2 bases; junction bases outside the gene matches: 4. This chain's CDR3 is CASSLSGITDTQYF. The DNA for the CDR3 is TGTGCCAGCAGCCTGAGCGGGATCACAGATACGCAGTATTTT.

The gene calls are TRBV27 and TRBJ1-2, with no clear D. The CDR3 has 16 residues. V was shortened by 2 bases and J by 0 bases, with 13 bases between the two germline ends. Germline V gene lookup returns CDR1 MNHEY and CDR2 SMNVEV (reference sequence). CDR3 nucleotide sequence: TGTGCCAGCAGTTTAGGACGCAATGTCCCTAACTATGGCTACACCTTC. It specifies CASSLGRNVPNYGYTF.

The gene calls are TRBV10-3 and TRBJ2-7; 7 bases line up with TRBD1. CDR1 is ENHRY, CDR2 SYGVKD, per germline. This CDR3 contains 15 residues. V lost 6 bases, J lost 3 bases, and 11 bases stayed unmatched. CDR3 in amino acids: CAISPQGTENYEQYF. Written as DNA, the CDR3 is TGTGCCATCAGCCCCCAAGGGACAGAGAACTACGAGCAGTACTTC.

The J gene is TRBJ2-6, the V gene TRBV5-1; D is uncertain. Per the germline V gene, CDR1 is SGHRS and CDR2 is YFSETQ. Trimming pared 1 base from V and 0 bases from J, leaving 8 bases between. The CDR3 is made up of 16 amino acids. Here the CDR3 reads CASSLWAGSGANVLTF. The CDR3 DNA reads TGCGCCAGCAGCTTGTGGGCAGGCTCTGGGGCCAACGTCCTGACTTTC.

The chain recombines TRBV9 with TRBJ1-4; 9 bases line up with TRBD1. The CDR3 length is 15 residues. Trimming cost V 4 bases and J 4 bases; bases outside gene matches: 5. The germline CDR1 and CDR2 sequences are SGDLS and YYNGEE. The CDR3 sequence: CASSPWTGVNEKLFF. CDR3 nucleotides: TGTGCCAGCAGCCCATGGACAGGGGTTAATGAAAAACTGTTTTTT.

The CDR3 region has the DNA TGCGCCAGCAGTGAGAGAGGGACTAGCGGGAGGATTAGCACAGATACGCAGTATTTT. It is translated as CASSERGTSGRISTDTQYF. The gene calls are TRBV10-2 and TRBJ2-3, with 15 positions matching TRBD2. The CDR3 contains 19 residues. Germline V gene lookup returns CDR1 WSHSY and CDR2 SAAADI. V lost 2 bases and J lost 0; bases outside the gene matches: 6.

The J gene is TRBJ1-6, the V gene TRBV27, with D maybe TRBD1 (5 bases). Deletions cut 3 bases from V and 7 bases from J, with 10 bases between. CDR3 size: 14 residues. In germline, CDR1 is MNHEY, CDR2 SMNVEV (reference sequence). In DNA form, the CDR3 reads TGTGCCAGCAGTTTCCAGGGTTACAATTCACCCCTCCACTTT. Its protein product is CASSFQGYNSPLHF.

The chain carries TRBV7-8 and TRBJ1-2; the match to TRBD1 covers 7 bases. Germline assignment: CDR1 SGHVS and CDR2 FQNEAQ. With V trimmed by 5 bases and J by 3 bases, 3 bases remained unmatched. The CDR3 extends over 13 amino acids. The CDR3 DNA reads as TGTGCCAGCAGCCCCAGGGGGGACTATGGCTACACCTTC. This translates into CASSPRGDYGYTF. Using reference TRBV7-8 and TRBJ1-2 for the parts outside the CDR3, the full variable domain is GAGVSQSPRYKVAKRGQDVALRCDPISGHVSLFWYQQALGQGPEFLTYFQNEAQLDKSGLPSDRFFAERPEGSVSTLKIQRTQQEDSAVYLCASSPRGDYGYTFGSGTRLTVV.

The chain is built from TRBV6-6 and TRBJ1-2; D might be TRBD1 (6 bases). The CDR3 sequence is 14 residues long. V dropped 0 bases and J dropped 7 bases, with 12 bases sitting between them. CDR1 and CDR2 (germline): MNHNY, SVGAGI (reference sequence). CDR3 coding DNA: TGTGCCAGCAGTTACTCCAGGGGAAGCGGTGGCTACACCTTC. Its translation: CASSYSRGSGGYTF.

CDR3 protein: CASSLLAGVIDTQYF. The CDR3 nucleotides read TGTGCCAGCAGCTTATTAGCGGGAGTGATAGATACGCAGTATTTT. The chain links TRBV7-9 to TRBJ2-3; 9 bases are shared with TRBD2. The CDR3 loop spans 15 amino acids. Germline lookup yields CDR1 SEHNR and CDR2 FQNEAQ (reference sequence). J lost 5 bases, V lost 2 bases, and 5 bases had no gene match.